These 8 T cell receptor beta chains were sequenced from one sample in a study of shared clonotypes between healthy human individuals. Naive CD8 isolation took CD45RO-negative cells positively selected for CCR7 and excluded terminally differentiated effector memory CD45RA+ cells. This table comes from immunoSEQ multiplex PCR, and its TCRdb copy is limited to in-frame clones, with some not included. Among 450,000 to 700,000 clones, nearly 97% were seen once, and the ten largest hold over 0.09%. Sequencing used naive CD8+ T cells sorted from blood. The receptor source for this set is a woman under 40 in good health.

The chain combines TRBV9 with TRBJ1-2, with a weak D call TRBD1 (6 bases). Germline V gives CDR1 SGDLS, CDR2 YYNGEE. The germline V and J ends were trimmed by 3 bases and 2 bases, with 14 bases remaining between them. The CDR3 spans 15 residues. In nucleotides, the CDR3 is TGTGCCAGCAGCGGAAGGACAGTCCGCAACTATGGCTACACCTTC. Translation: CASSGRTVRNYGYTF.

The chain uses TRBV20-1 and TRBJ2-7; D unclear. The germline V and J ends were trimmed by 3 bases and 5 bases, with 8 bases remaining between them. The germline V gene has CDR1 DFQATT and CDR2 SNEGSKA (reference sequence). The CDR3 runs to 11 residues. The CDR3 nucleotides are TGCAGTGCTAGGTTGAGCCACGAGCAGTACTTC. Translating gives CSARLSHEQYF.

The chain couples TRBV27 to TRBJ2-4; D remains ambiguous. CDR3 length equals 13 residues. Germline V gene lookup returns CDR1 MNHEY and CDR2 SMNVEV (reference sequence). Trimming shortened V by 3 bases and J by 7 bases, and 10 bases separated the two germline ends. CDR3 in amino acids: CASSLVASNIQYF. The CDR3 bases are TGTGCCAGCAGTTTGGTGGCGAGTAACATTCAGTACTTC.

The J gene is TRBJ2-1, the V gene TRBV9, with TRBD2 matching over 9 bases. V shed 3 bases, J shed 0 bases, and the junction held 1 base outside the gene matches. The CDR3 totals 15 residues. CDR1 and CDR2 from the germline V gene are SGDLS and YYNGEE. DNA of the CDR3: TGTGCCAGCAGCGCTAGCGGGATCTCCTACAATGAGCAGTTCTTC. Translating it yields CASSASGISYNEQFF.

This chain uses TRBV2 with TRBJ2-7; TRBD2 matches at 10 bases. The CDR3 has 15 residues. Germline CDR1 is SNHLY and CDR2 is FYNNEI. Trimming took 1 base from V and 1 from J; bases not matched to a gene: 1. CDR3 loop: CASSEGTSGSYEQYF. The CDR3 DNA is TGTGCCAGCAGTGAAGGGACTAGCGGTTCCTACGAGCAGTACTTC.

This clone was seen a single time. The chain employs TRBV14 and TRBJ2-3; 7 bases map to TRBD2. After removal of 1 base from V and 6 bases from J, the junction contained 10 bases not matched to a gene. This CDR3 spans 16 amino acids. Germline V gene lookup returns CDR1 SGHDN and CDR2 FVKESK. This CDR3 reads CASSQGIGLVADTQYF. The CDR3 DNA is TGTGCCAGCAGCCAAGGTATCGGACTAGTCGCCGATACGCAGTATTTT.

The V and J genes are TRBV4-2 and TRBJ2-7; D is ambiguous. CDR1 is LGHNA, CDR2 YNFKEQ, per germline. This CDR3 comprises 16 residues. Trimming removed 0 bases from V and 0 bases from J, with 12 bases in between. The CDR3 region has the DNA TGTGCCAGCAGCCAAGAGGCCAGCCAGCCCTCCTACGAGCAGTACTTC. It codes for CASSQEASQPSYEQYF.

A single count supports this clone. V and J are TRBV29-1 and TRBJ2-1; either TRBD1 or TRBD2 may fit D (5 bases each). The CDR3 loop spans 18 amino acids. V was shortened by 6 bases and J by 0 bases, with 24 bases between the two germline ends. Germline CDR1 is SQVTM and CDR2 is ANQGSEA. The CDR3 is CSVVGDHRQLSSYNEQFF. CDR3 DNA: TGCAGCGTGGTCGGGGACCACCGCCAGTTAAGCTCCTACAATGAGCAGTTCTTC.